The 20 T cell receptor beta chains listed next were all sequenced from one sample in a study of T cells expressing NK-cell markers. Each CDR3 protein gets one entry in TCRdb, which reprocessed the 5' RACE reads and gives no DNA. This repertoire includes 550,000 to 600,000 distinct CDR3 sequences. Input material: blood T cells: a sorted CD56 or NKG2C T cell subset, CD4+ or CD8+ T cells, or bulk PBMC T cells (not recorded which). Every receptor here comes from a man younger than 30 in good health.

The gene calls are TRBV7-9 and TRBJ2-1. Germline CDR1 is SEHNR and CDR2 is FQNEAQ (reference sequence). CDR3 length equals 17 residues. Here the CDR3 reads CASSLAFGQFSYNEQFF.

The chain couples TRBV20-1 to TRBJ1-6; checking the TCRdb D call of TRBD1 is not possible without DNA. Germline V lookup: CDR1 DFQATT, CDR2 SNEGSKA (reference sequence). The CDR3 loop spans 14 amino acids. Here the CDR3 reads CSAKTGELGSPLHF.

The chain uses TRBV5-1 and TRBJ2-1; TCRdb designates TRBD2, a call that cannot be tested without DNA. The length of the CDR3 is 14 residues. Germline CDR1 SGHRS, CDR2 YFSETQ. Here the CDR3 reads CASSLARLEREQFF.

The rearrangement joins TRBV7-8 to TRBJ2-7; no DNA is available, so the TRBD2 call from TCRdb remains unchecked. This CDR3 has 14 amino acids. Per germline, CDR1 SGHVS and CDR2 FQNEAQ. The CDR3 is CASSVGTSTYEQYF.

V usage is TRBV12-5 and J usage is TRBJ1-1; the TCRdb D gene call, TRBD1, has no DNA to confirm it. Germline V gene data show CDR1 as LGHNT and CDR2 as FRNRAP. This CDR3 region has 12 residues. CDR3 loop: CASPVGGTEAFF.

This chain joins TRBV20-1 and TRBJ2-4; absent DNA, TCRdb's TRBD2 call cannot be checked. Germline V gene lookup returns CDR1 DFQATT and CDR2 SNEGSKA (reference sequence). This CDR3 is built from 15 residues. The CDR3 loop reads CSAAQVSGRENIQYF.

The CDR3 region is CASSLQLAGDTGELFF. The chain employs TRBV7-3 and TRBJ2-2; checking the TCRdb D call of TRBD2 is not possible without DNA. The CDR3 is made up of 16 amino acids. Per the germline V gene, CDR1 is SGHTA and CDR2 is FQGTGA.

The gene calls are TRBV5-1 and TRBJ2-1; TCRdb indicates TRBD2, and absent DNA this call remains unverified. Per the germline V gene, CDR1 is SGHRS and CDR2 is YFSETQ. The CDR3 consists of 15 residues. The CDR3 reads CASSSTSHSYNEQFF.

The chain employs TRBV27 and TRBJ2-1; the D gene TCRdb calls, TRBD1, cannot be checked with no DNA. This CDR3 has 15 amino acids. Germline CDR1 MNHEY, CDR2 SMNVEV (reference sequence). The CDR3 protein is CASSSTGGGYNEQFF.

This chain connects TRBV7-8 to TRBJ2-7; TCRdb designates TRBD1, a call that cannot be tested without DNA. Germline CDR1 is SGHVS and CDR2 is FQNEAQ. The CDR3 runs 14 residues. Here the CDR3 reads CASSFGGTSYEQYF. The full variable domain, rest sourced from reference TRBV7-8 and TRBJ2-7, is GAGVSQSPRYKVAKRGQDVALRCDPISGHVSLFWYQQALGQGPEFLTYFQNEAQLDKSGLPSDRFFAERPEGSVSTLKIQRTQQEDSAVYLCASSFGGTSYEQYFGPGTRLTVT.

CDR3 sequence: CASSAPIPADTIYF. V gene TRBV7-9 combines with J gene TRBJ1-3; lacking DNA, the TRBD1 call made by TCRdb goes unchecked. Germline V CDR1 and CDR2: SEHNR, FQNEAQ (reference sequence). The CDR3 consists of 14 residues.

V is TRBV29-1 and J is TRBJ2-6; with no DNA, the TCRdb D assignment of TRBD2 cannot be verified. Germline V gives CDR1 SQVTM, CDR2 ANQGSEA. The CDR3 has 16 residues. CDR3 sequence: CSVVEAAPSGANVLTF. The full variable domain, its missing parts supplied by reference TRBV29-1 and TRBJ2-6, is SAVISQKPSRDICQRGTSLTIQCQVDSQVTMMFWYRQQPGQSLTLIATANQGSEATYESGFVIDKFPISRPNLTFSTLTVSNMSPEDSSIYLCSVVEAAPSGANVLTFGAGSRLTVL.

The V and J genes are TRBV12-3 or TRBV12-4 and TRBJ2-7; lacking DNA, the TRBD2 call made by TCRdb goes unchecked. There are 15 residues in the CDR3. CDR3 amino acids: CASSPAVGNSYEQYF.

The chain joins TRBV3-1 to TRBJ2-1; TCRdb gives TRBD2 as the D gene, but with no DNA this cannot be confirmed. The CDR3 is 15 amino acids. Per germline, CDR1 LGHDT and CDR2 YNNKEL (reference sequence). The CDR3 loop reads CASSPPRGMSNEQFF.

The chain has TRBV6-1 and TRBJ2-1. This CDR3 has 17 amino acids. Germline V CDR1 and CDR2: MNHNS, SASEGT. The CDR3 loop reads CASSDTRSYYSYNEQFF.

The J gene is TRBJ1-3, the V gene TRBV6-5; TCRdb proposes TRBD1, but this gene call is untestable without DNA. CDR1 and CDR2 (germline): MNHEY, SVGAGI. This CDR3 region has 16 residues. The CDR3 sequence is CASSYSGALSGNTIYF.

This chain joins TRBV12-3 or TRBV12-4 and TRBJ2-5; TCRdb's D call, TRBD2, is unchecked because there is no DNA. The CDR3 length is 13 residues. Here the CDR3 reads CASRKIAIETQYF.

This rearrangement joins TRBV4-3 to TRBJ2-7. This CDR3 spans 15 amino acids. Germline V gene sequence: CDR1 LGHNA, CDR2 YSLEER. The chain's CDR3 is CASSQDGTDSYEQYF.

The chain couples TRBV29-1 to TRBJ2-5. CDR1 is SQVTM, CDR2 ANQGSEA, per germline. This CDR3 contains 14 residues. The CDR3 spells CSVLYRGYQETQYF. The variable domain in full, with the rest retrieved from reference TRBV29-1 and TRBJ2-5, is SAVISQKPSRDICQRGTSLTIQCQVDSQVTMMFWYRQQPGQSLTLIATANQGSEATYESGFVIDKFPISRPNLTFSTLTVSNMSPEDSSIYLCSVLYRGYQETQYFGPGTRLLVL.

This chain uses TRBV27 with TRBJ2-1; TCRdb outputs TRBD1, but without DNA this stays unchecked. Germline lookup yields CDR1 MNHEY and CDR2 SMNVEV (reference sequence). This CDR3 comprises 14 residues. The CDR3 spells CASSRTGWANEQFF.